Shown below are 21 T cell receptor beta chains from a single sample sequenced in a study of technical replicates of blood from a handful of donors. The method was immunoSEQ multiplex PCR; TCRdb's version includes in-frame clones alone and lacks a portion of them. The sample has tens of thousands of clones, about 93% seen once. Material: PBMCs. Every receptor here comes from a human donor in good health. Some clones in this sample may be carry-over from other donors' samples.

The V call is TRBV11-2, the J call TRBJ2-2; 12 nucleotides align to TRBD2. The trim removed 5 bases at V and 4 bases at J, leaving 11 bases unmatched. Germline V gene sequence: CDR1 SGHAT, CDR2 FQNNGV. The CDR3 covers 18 residues. CDR3: CASSPQTSGGRGTGELFF. The CDR3 DNA follows: TGTGCCAGCAGCCCGCAGACTAGCGGGGGAAGGGGCACCGGGGAGCTGTTTTTT. Using reference TRBV11-2 and TRBJ2-2 for the parts outside the CDR3, the full variable domain is EAGVAQSPRYKIIEKRQSVAFWCNPISGHATLYWYQQILGQGPKLLIQFQNNGVVDDSQLPKDRFSAERLKGVDSTLKIQPAKLEDSAVYLCASSPQTSGGRGTGELFFGEGSRLTVL.

As DNA, the CDR3 is TGTGCCAGCAGTGGCTTCGTGGGGACAGGGGGCGGGGAGCAGTACTTC. This codes for CASSGFVGTGGGEQYF. The chain has TRBV2 and TRBJ2-7; 12 bases match TRBD1. The CDR3 consists of 16 residues. The V gene end was trimmed by 4 bases and the J gene end by 7 bases; junction bases not matched to a gene: 11. CDR1 and CDR2 (germline): SNHLY, FYNNEI.

The chain recombines TRBV11-1 with TRBJ1-2; 8 bases are a match to TRBD1. Germline values: CDR1 SGHAT, CDR2 FQDESV (reference sequence). V shed 5 bases, J shed 8 bases, and the junction held 7 bases outside the gene matches. This CDR3 is 13 amino acids long. The CDR3 sequence: CASSGDRTRGYTF. CDR3 nucleotide sequence: TGTGCCAGCAGCGGGGACAGGACCCGCGGCTACACCTTC.

The gene calls are TRBV6-5 and TRBJ1-2; 11 positions agree with TRBD1. The CDR3 length is 15 residues. Losses at the gene ends were 6 bases for V and 4 bases for J; bases not matched to a gene: 7. In germline, CDR1 is MNHEY, CDR2 SVGAGI. This CDR3 is CASRAGQGAAYGYTF. The CDR3 DNA reads TGTGCCAGCAGGGCCGGACAGGGGGCTGCCTATGGCTACACCTTC.

J is TRBJ2-1 and V is TRBV30; D might be TRBD1 (5 bases). The CDR3 runs to 14 residues. The germline V gene encodes CDR1 GTSNPN and CDR2 SVGIG (reference sequence). With 7 bases removed from V and 5 bases from J, the gap between germline ends came to 18 bases. CDR3 region: CASSILKGDNEQFF. The CDR3 region has the DNA TGTGCCTCCTCTATACTTAAAGGGGACAATGAGCAGTTCTTC.

This clone appeared once. The J gene is TRBJ1-6, the V gene TRBV7-3; D uncertain. CDR3 size: 13 residues. V was clipped by 2 bases and J by 10 bases, with 9 bases between them. Germline V gene sequence: CDR1 SGHTA, CDR2 FQGTGA. CDR3 DNA: TGTGCCAGCAGCTTAGGAGTAGACTCACCCCTCCACTTT. It yields the protein CASSLGVDSPLHF.

The chain couples TRBV2 to TRBJ2-7, with no clear D. The CDR3 is 11 amino acids. Looked up from germline, CDR1 is SNHLY and CDR2 is FYNNEI. V was trimmed by 8 bases and J by 3 bases, leaving 8 bases between them. The CDR3 spells CASVLYYEQYF. CDR3 DNA sequence: TGTGCCAGCGTACTTTACTACGAGCAGTACTTC.

V usage is TRBV11-2 and J usage is TRBJ2-2; D gene ambiguous. Germline CDR1 is SGHAT and CDR2 is FQNNGV. This CDR3 has 13 amino acids. The V gene lost 4 bases and the J gene lost 2 bases, with 5 bases spanning the gap. This chain's CDR3 is CASSSLNTGELFF. In DNA, the CDR3 is TGTGCCAGCAGCTCCCTCAACACCGGGGAGCTGTTTTTT.

CDR3 nucleotides: TGTGCCAGCAGTGAGGCGGGACAGGGAAGAGGCTACACCTTC. It specifies CASSEAGQGRGYTF. The chain is built from TRBV6-4 and TRBJ1-2; 9 bases are shared with TRBD1. There are 14 residues in the CDR3. Germline V gene lookup returns CDR1 MRHNA and CDR2 SNTAGT. With 3 bases clipped from V and 8 bases from J, the junction kept 7 bases outside the gene matches.

The chain combines TRBV6-1 with TRBJ2-7, with a tentative D call TRBD1 (5 bases). This CDR3 has 13 amino acids. In germline, CDR1 is MNHNS, CDR2 SASEGT. Trimming stripped 5 bases from V and 4 bases from J, with 12 bases between. The CDR3 coding sequence is TGTGCCAGCAGTTCCAGGGCCTGGTACGAGCAGTACTTC. Encoded protein: CASSSRAWYEQYF.

The V call is TRBV7-9, the J call TRBJ2-3; TRBD2 is a possible D gene (6 bases). This CDR3 is 17 amino acids long. Per germline, CDR1 SEHNR and CDR2 FQNEAQ (reference sequence). Trimming shortened V by 2 bases and J by 2 bases, and 17 bases separated the two germline ends. CDR3 in amino acids: CASSLPPGGGYTDTQYF. CDR3 in DNA: TGTGCCAGCAGCTTACCCCCTGGTGGGGGGTACACAGATACGCAGTATTTT.

The CDR3 protein is CASSAGMDRRFYEQYF. CDR3 bases: TGCGCCAGCAGCGCGGGGATGGACAGGCGGTTTTACGAGCAGTACTTC. The chain uses TRBV5-1 and TRBJ2-7, with TRBD1 as a possible D gene (7 bases). The CDR3 loop spans 16 amino acids. Germline-derived CDR1 and CDR2 are SGHRS and YFSETQ. V was trimmed by 4 bases and J by 4 bases, leaving 21 bases between them.

The chain combines TRBV30 with TRBJ2-2; tentatively, D is TRBD2 (5 bases). Trimming took 5 bases from V and 2 from J, leaving 9 bases between them. Germline V gene lookup returns CDR1 GTSNPN and CDR2 SVGIG (reference sequence). CDR3 length equals 13 residues. The CDR3, as DNA: TGTGCCTGGCGGGGTACCAACACCGGGGAGCTGTTTTTT. Translation: CAWRGTNTGELFF.

J is TRBJ1-2 and V is TRBV7-9, with 9 bases identical to TRBD1. The CDR3 covers 15 residues. Losses at the gene ends were 4 bases for V and 3 bases for J; bases not matched to a gene: 6. Germline V CDR1 and CDR2: SEHNR, FQNEAQ (reference sequence). CDR3 sequence reads: CASSSYRGPDYGYTF. Written as DNA, the CDR3 is TGTGCCAGCAGCTCGTACAGGGGGCCGGACTATGGCTACACCTTC.

This clone was counted between two and nine times. The rearrangement uses TRBV7-9 and TRBJ2-7, with 13 bases fitting TRBD2. Per germline, CDR1 SEHNR and CDR2 FQNEAQ (reference sequence). The CDR3 length is 13 residues. CDR3 residues: CSSGLAGSYEQYF. For the CDR3, the DNA is TGTAGCTCGGGACTAGCGGGAAGCTACGAGCAGTACTTC.

This chain joins TRBV5-6 and TRBJ1-1; no definite D call. The CDR3 consists of 14 residues. Trimming took 1 base from V and 2 from J, leaving 9 bases between them. The germline V gene encodes CDR1 SGHDT and CDR2 YYEEEE. CDR3 region: CASSLLGYNTEAFF. The CDR3 DNA follows: TGTGCCAGCAGCTTGCTCGGGTATAACACTGAAGCTTTCTTT.

J is TRBJ2-1 and V is TRBV2, with TRBD2 matching over 10 bases. CDR1 is SNHLY, CDR2 FYNNEI, per germline. The CDR3 contains 15 residues. The V segment lost 7 bases and the J segment 6 bases; nucleotides outside the gene matches: 9. CDR3 nucleotide sequence: TGTGCCAGCATCCCCCACAGCGGGGGGGCCAATGAGCAGTTCTTC. Translating it yields CASIPHSGGANEQFF.

The chain uses TRBV10-3 and TRBJ2-5, with D possibly matching TRBD1 (5 bases). Trimming shortened V by 7 bases and J by 5 bases, and 11 bases separated the two germline ends. Germline lookup yields CDR1 ENHRY and CDR2 SYGVKD. The CDR3 extends over 12 amino acids. This CDR3 reads CAINLGRETQYF. DNA for the CDR3: TGTGCCATCAATCTGGGGCGGGAGACCCAGTACTTC.

This clone appeared a few times. The V call is TRBV5-5, the J call TRBJ2-3, with 10 bases fitting TRBD1. In germline, CDR1 is SGHKS, CDR2 YYEKEE (reference sequence). This CDR3 region has 16 residues. The V and J ends lost 4 bases and 8 bases, in that order; junction bases with no gene match: 13. The CDR3 sequence is CASSKDGGQGFVTQYF. CDR3 in DNA: TGTGCCAGCAGCAAGGACGGGGGACAGGGGTTTGTTACGCAGTATTTT.

The chain links TRBV6-1 to TRBJ2-2; 7 nucleotides agree with TRBD2. The CDR3 is 18 amino acids. Germline assignment: CDR1 MNHNS and CDR2 SASEGT. The V gene end was trimmed by 0 bases and the J gene end by 1 base; junction bases not matched to a gene: 8. CDR3 region: CASSEALRASGNTGELFF. The CDR3 DNA sequence: TGTGCCAGCAGTGAAGCGCTTCGGGCTAGCGGGAACACCGGGGAGCTGTTTTTT.

This clone was detected only once. The chain links TRBV10-3 to TRBJ1-4, with a tentative D call TRBD1 (6 bases). This CDR3 is 15 amino acids long. CDR1 ENHRY and CDR2 SYGVKD come from the germline V gene. V lost 10 bases and J lost 0, with 15 bases in between. CDR3 DNA: TGTGCCACCTCAGGGGCGTACGCAACTAATGAAAAACTGTTTTTT. As protein: CATSGAYATNEKLFF.